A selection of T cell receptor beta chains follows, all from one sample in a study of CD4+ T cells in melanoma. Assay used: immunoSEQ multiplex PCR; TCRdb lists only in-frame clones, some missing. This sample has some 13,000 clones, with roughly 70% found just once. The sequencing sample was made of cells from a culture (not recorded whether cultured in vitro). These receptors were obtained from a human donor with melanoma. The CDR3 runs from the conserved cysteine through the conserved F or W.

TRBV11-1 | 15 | CASRRGQGQWETQYF
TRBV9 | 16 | CASSVGWDRSTDTQYF
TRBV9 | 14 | CASSTSAGGEWQFF
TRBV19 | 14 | CASSIIGGGNEQFF
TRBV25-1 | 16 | CASSELSGRNAYEQYF
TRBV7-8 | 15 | CASSLGGADSDTIYF
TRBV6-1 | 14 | CANGGQGRNNEQFF
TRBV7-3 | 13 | CASSFGPEETQYF
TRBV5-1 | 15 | CASSLAPGQHTEAFF
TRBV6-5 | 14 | CASSLVGFTDTQYF
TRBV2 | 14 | CASSARRAGNTIYF
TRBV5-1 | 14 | CASSPETGNYGYTF
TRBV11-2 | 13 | CASSYQRTGELFF
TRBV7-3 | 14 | CASSLSPTNYGYTF
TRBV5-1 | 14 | CASSLGDRAGGYTF
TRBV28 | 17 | CASRSDGALSYNSPLHF
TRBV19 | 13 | CASSRRGLHEQYF
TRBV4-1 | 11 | CASSRYNEQFF
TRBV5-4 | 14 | CASSPGRGNTEAFF
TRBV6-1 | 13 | CASSEIDSHTQYF
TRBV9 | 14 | CASGGARDLNEQFF
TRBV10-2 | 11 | CASSETSVQYF
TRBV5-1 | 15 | CASSRPGGGPYEQYF
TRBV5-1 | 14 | CATRNGQTNTEAFF
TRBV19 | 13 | CASSISLPFSGIF
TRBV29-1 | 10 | CSVFKGRAFF
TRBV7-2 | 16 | CASSPFHEGGADTQYF
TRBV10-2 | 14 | CASRGLAGEETQYF
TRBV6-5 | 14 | CASRNRGENTEAFF
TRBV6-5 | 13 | CASSPRRLNGYTF
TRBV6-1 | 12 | CASEQGNYGYTF
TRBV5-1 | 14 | CASRRTFKGYGYTF
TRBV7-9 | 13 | CASSPGGAETQYF
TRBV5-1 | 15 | CASSFYGRVSSPLHF
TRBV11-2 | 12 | CASSWVSYEQYF
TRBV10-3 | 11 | CAISGGQGEYF
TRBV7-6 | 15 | CASSLVGGGGTEAFF
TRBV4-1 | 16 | CASSQETQATNEKLFF
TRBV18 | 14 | CASSPKGEGSEQYF
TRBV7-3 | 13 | CASSPFSSYEQYF
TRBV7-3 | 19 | CASSLTLGQGGTSNYGYTF
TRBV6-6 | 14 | CASTQSQGRTEAFF
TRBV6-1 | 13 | CASSDTVRTEAFF